This T cell receptor beta chain was documented in a study of patients and donors after allogeneic stem cell transplantation. TCRdb processed the RT-PCR reads anew with MiXCR; each CDR3 protein has one entry. The sample records 800,000 to 1,000,000 distinct CDR3 sequences, more than 15% being singletons. In its sample, this clonotype was seen a few times. The sample comprised blood, either unsorted or a sorted T cell fraction (not recorded which). The sequence was obtained from a human donor who was either an allogeneic HSCT recipient or a stem cell or donor lymphocyte infusion donor (not recorded which). It is not recorded whose cells these are; they may come from a transplant donor.

The CDR3 nucleotides read TGTGCCAGCACCGCTGGGCGGGGTGTAGATACGCAGTATTTT. This gives the protein CASTAGRGVDTQYF. The chain has TRBV25-1 and TRBJ2-3, with D possibly TRBD2 on 6 matching bases. V was cut by 7 bases and J by 5 bases, with 16 bases left in between. Germline V gene data show CDR1 as MGHDK and CDR2 as SYGVNS. This CDR3 has 14 amino acids.